This T cell receptor beta chain originates from a study of shared clonotypes between healthy human individuals. Study details: Those who served as donors were a couple of women and a few men between the ages of 18 and 49. Regarding the study as a whole: Sharing of clonotypes among donors was expected to vary with sequencing depth. Rarefaction curves obtained for sorted subsets showed sequencing incomplete despite large depth.

V lost 2 bases to trimming and J lost 0 bases; unmatched junction nucleotides: 10. The CDR3 sequence is 17 residues long. Germline V gives CDR1 SGHNT, CDR2 YYREEE (reference sequence). Note on this clone: The target antigen is unknown.

Sequenced by immunoSEQ multiplex PCR; TCRdb stores in-frame clones only, minus some. This repertoire shows fewer than 3 million clones, 85% to 95% found once; its top ten account for approximately 0.41%. The clonotype comes from a man aged 18 to 29 in good health. Some clones in this sample may be carry-over from other donors' samples. Sequences were obtained from naive CD4+ T cells from PBMCs. Subset described: CD45RA+ positively selected. V gene TRBV5-4 combines with J gene TRBJ1-2; 7 bases line up with TRBD1. The CDR3 is CASSFARGGTANYGYTF. The CDR3 DNA is TGTGCCAGCAGCTTTGCCAGGGGGGGGACCGCTAACTATGGCTACACCTTC.